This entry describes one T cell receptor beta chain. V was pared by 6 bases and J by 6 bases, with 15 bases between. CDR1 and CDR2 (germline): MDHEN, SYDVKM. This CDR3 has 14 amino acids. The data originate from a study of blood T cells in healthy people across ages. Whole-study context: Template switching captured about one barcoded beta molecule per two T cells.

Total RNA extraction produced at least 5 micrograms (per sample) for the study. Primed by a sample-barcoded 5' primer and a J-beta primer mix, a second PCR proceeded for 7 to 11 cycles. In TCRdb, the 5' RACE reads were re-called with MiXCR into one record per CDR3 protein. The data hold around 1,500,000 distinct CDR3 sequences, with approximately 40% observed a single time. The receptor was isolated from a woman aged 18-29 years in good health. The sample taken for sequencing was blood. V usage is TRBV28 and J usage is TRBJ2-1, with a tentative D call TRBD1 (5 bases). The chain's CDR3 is CASRSDPRANEQFF. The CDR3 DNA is TGTGCCAGCAGATCCGACCCCAGGGCCAATGAGCAGTTCTTC.